This T cell receptor (beta chain) came from a study of a mutant IDH1 vaccine in newly diagnosed glioma. This CDR3 has 15 residues. V was pared by 0 bases and J by 2 bases, with 10 bases between. CDR1 and CDR2 (germline): MNHNS, SASEGT. Time point defined: week 35, safety follow-up. Each dose of the vaccine consisted of 300 ug of mutant IDH1 20-mer peptide, with topical imiquimod. The method was immunoSEQ multiplex PCR; TCRdb's version includes in-frame clones alone and lacks a portion of them. Among 69,000 or so clones listed, 70% to 90% were seen once. About this clone: Its antigen is undetermined.

The chain couples TRBV6-1 to TRBJ1-1; no clear D gene. This receptor was obtained from a man aged 25-45 years with glioma. The sequenced sample was PBMCs, obtained from a glioma patient whose treatment included an IDH1 peptide vaccine. The chain's CDR3 is CASSEALRGNTEAFF. CDR3 DNA sequence: TGTGCCAGCAGTGAAGCGCTTCGGGGAAACACTGAAGCTTTCTTT.